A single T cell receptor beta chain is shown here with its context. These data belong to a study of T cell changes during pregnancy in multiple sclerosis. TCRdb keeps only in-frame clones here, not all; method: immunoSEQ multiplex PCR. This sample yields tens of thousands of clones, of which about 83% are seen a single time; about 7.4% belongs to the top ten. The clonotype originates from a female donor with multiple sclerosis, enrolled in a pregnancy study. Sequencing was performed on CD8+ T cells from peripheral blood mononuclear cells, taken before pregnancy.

CDR3 residues: CASSAWTGGQPQHF. CDR3 DNA: TGTGCCAGCAGCGCCTGGACAGGGGGTCAGCCCCAGCATTTT. This chain uses TRBV7-9 with TRBJ1-5; 10 bases match TRBD1. There are 14 residues in the CDR3. Trimming at V came to 5 bases and at J to 6 bases, leaving 4 bases not matched to a gene. The germline V gene encodes CDR1 SEHNR and CDR2 FQNEAQ (reference sequence).